This T cell receptor (beta chain) comes out of a study of cytomegalovirus exposure and HLA in healthy donors. The PCR used 60 Vbeta and 13 Jbeta primers. Generated by immunoSEQ multiplex PCR, the TCRdb table keeps only in-frame clones and is missing some. Its table lists roughly 40,000 clones. This TCR was recovered from a man aged 40-49 years in good health and CMV-seropositive. Sequencing was performed on PBMCs.

The CDR3 DNA sequence: TGTGCCAGCAGTTTTAGCGGAAAGAGCTCCTACGAGCAGTACTTC. Translation: CASSFSGKSSYEQYF. This chain uses TRBV7-2 with TRBJ2-7; weak D call: TRBD2 (6 bases). This CDR3 is built from 15 residues. Between the trimmed V and J ends, which lost 6 bases and 0 bases, there was a span of 15 bases. Per germline, CDR1 SGHTA and CDR2 FQGNSA.